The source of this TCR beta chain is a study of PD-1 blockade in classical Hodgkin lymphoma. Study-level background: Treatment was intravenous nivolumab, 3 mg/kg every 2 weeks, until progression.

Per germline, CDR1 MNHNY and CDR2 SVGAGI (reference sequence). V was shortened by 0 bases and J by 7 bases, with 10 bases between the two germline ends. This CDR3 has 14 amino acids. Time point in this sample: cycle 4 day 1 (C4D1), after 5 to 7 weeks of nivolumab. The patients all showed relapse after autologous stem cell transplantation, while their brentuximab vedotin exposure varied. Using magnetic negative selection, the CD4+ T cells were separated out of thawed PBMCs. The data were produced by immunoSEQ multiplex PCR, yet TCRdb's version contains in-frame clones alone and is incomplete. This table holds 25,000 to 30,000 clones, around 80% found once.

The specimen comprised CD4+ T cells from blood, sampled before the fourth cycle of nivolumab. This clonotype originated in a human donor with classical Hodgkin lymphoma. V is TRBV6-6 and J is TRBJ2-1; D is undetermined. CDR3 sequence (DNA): TGTGCCAGCAGTTACTCGACACAGTCTAATGAGCAGTTCTTC. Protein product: CASSYSTQSNEQFF.